The 30 T cell receptor beta chains below come from one sample, sequenced in a study of graft-versus-host responses after intestinal transplantation. Here immunoSEQ multiplex PCR was the method, and the copy in TCRdb shows in-frame clones only, minus some. The repertoire has 12,000 or so clones, 93% of them found once; the top ten carry 20% to 25%. Sequenced here: PBMCs, sampled about 110 days after intestinal transplant. The receptors here all came from a human patient who received an intestinal transplant, so some T cells may come from the graft donor.

The chain uses TRBV27 and TRBJ1-5; D may be TRBD1 (6 bases). This CDR3 is built from 15 residues. Trimming stripped 5 bases from V and 2 bases from J, with 13 bases between. CDR1 and CDR2 from the germline V gene are MNHEY and SMNVEV (reference sequence). CDR3 nucleotides: TGTGCCAGCAGTCCGACAGGTTGGGGCAATCAGCCCCAGCATTTT. Translating it yields CASSPTGWGNQPQHF.

The chain couples TRBV28 to TRBJ2-7; 9 nucleotides line up with TRBD1. After removal of 1 base from V and 1 base from J, the junction contained 2 bases not matched to a gene. Germline CDR1 is MDHEN and CDR2 is SYDVKM. The CDR3 sequence is 15 residues long. In DNA, the CDR3 is TGTGCCAGCAGTTTATACGGGACAGGGTCCTACGAGCAGTACTTC. Residues: CASSLYGTGSYEQYF.

The chain combines TRBV28 with TRBJ2-1; D is perhaps TRBD1 (5 bases). V shed 3 bases and J shed 4 bases, with 19 bases lying between them. Per the germline V gene, CDR1 is MDHEN and CDR2 is SYDVKM. CDR3 length: 17 amino acids. The CDR3 loop is CASSFGHIALDYNEQFF. In DNA, the CDR3 is TGTGCCAGCAGTTTCGGACATATAGCTTTGGATTACAATGAGCAGTTCTTC.

This clone has just a few counts. The gene calls are TRBV29-1 and TRBJ2-1; TRBD2 matches 9 bases. This CDR3 spans 18 amino acids. V was pared by 4 bases and J by 6 bases, with 19 bases of the junction left unmatched. CDR1 is SQVTM and CDR2 is ANQGSEA in the germline V gene. The chain's CDR3 is CSVVGVAGALPVLNEQFF. The CDR3, as DNA: TGCAGCGTTGTGGGGGTAGCGGGAGCACTGCCCGTACTCAATGAGCAGTTCTTC.

The CDR3 bases are TGTGCCAGCAGCACAATAAACACCGGGGAGCTGTTTTTT. Amino acids: CASSTINTGELFF. The chain joins TRBV9 to TRBJ2-2; D is unresolved. Per the germline V gene, CDR1 is SGDLS and CDR2 is YYNGEE. The CDR3 length is 13 residues. V was pared by 4 bases and J by 2 bases, with 6 bases between.

A word on this clone: The CDR3 does not end in the conserved phenylalanine or tryptophan, so this is likely a read error. The chain carries TRBV20-1 and TRBJ1-2; tentative D call: TRBD1 (5 bases). V was clipped by 7 bases and J by 4 bases, with 10 bases between them. Germline CDR1 is DFQATT and CDR2 is SNEGSKA (reference sequence). The CDR3 contains 11 residues. The CDR3 region has the DNA TGCAGTGTCCAGGGTACCTATGGCTACACCCTC. Translated, it gives CSVQGTYGYTL.

The V and J genes are TRBV7-2 and TRBJ2-1; perhaps D is TRBD1 or TRBD2 (5 bases each). The CDR3 is 12 amino acids. V lost 1 base, J lost 10 bases, and 8 bases lay in between. Germline CDR1 SGHTA, CDR2 FQGNSA. The CDR3 coding sequence is TGTGCCAGCAGCTTAGAGTGGGGGGAGCAGTTCTTC. Its protein is CASSLEWGEQFF.

V gene TRBV6-5 combines with J gene TRBJ1-1, with a tentative D call TRBD1 (6 bases). V was trimmed by 8 bases and J by 3 bases, leaving 16 bases between them. The length of the CDR3 is 14 residues. Germline values: CDR1 MNHEY, CDR2 SVGAGI. The CDR3 is CASGRGREDTEAFF. The DNA of the CDR3 is TGTGCCAGCGGCCGGGGGCGGGAGGACACTGAAGCTTTCTTT.

This clone occurred a few times. The V call is TRBV27, the J call TRBJ2-7; D is possibly TRBD1 (6 bases). The germline CDR1 and CDR2 sequences are MNHEY and SMNVEV (reference sequence). This CDR3 spans 12 amino acids. Trimming cost V 4 bases and J 2 bases, with 6 bases left between them. The DNA for the CDR3 is TGTGCCAGCAGTTCAGGGGCCTACGAGCAGTACTTC. This translates into CASSSGAYEQYF.

The V gene is TRBV28, the J gene TRBJ1-1, with no clear D. Germline values: CDR1 MDHEN, CDR2 SYDVKM. CDR3 length: 11 amino acids. Trimming pared 2 bases from V and 4 bases from J, leaving 2 bases between. The CDR3 loop is CASSLITEAFF. The CDR3 coding sequence is TGTGCCAGCAGTTTAATCACTGAAGCTTTCTTT.

The chain has TRBV25-1 and TRBJ2-2; D is perhaps TRBD2 (6 bases). CDR3 length: 14 amino acids. V lost 8 bases, J lost 4 bases, and 14 bases lay in between. Looked up from germline, CDR1 is MGHDK and CDR2 is SYGVNS. CDR3 in amino acids: CASETGSGTGELFF. The CDR3 region has the DNA TGTGCCAGCGAGACCGGTAGCGGCACCGGGGAGCTGTTTTTT.

The chain carries TRBV30 and TRBJ1-2; no definite D call. The CDR3 totals 13 residues. V was shortened by 3 bases and J by 6 bases, with 14 bases between the two germline ends. CDR1 is GTSNPN, CDR2 SVGIG, per germline (reference sequence). Here the CDR3 DNA reads TGTGCCTGGAGCACTCGGACGGATGATGGCTACACCTTC. Translation gives CAWSTRTDDGYTF.

This rearrangement joins TRBV12-1 to TRBJ2-2. TRBV12-1 is an annotated pseudogene. The CDR3 spans 17 residues. CDR3 DNA: TGTGCCAGCAGCTCCAGCCCTCCCGGGTGGGGAACCGGGGAGCTGTTTTTT. Protein sequence: CASSSSPPGWGTGELFF.

The chain uses TRBV27 and TRBJ2-1; D might be TRBD1 (6 bases). The V gene lost 6 bases and the J gene lost 8 bases, with 20 bases spanning the gap. From germline, CDR1 is MNHEY and CDR2 SMNVEV (reference sequence). CDR3 length equals 15 residues. The CDR3 loop is CASSVRGPGGDEQFF. The CDR3 nucleotides are TGTGCCAGCAGCGTCAGGGGTCCGGGTGGCGATGAGCAGTTCTTC.

The rearrangement joins TRBV5-4 to TRBJ2-2; 11 nucleotides align to TRBD2. Germline V CDR1 and CDR2: SGHNT, YYREEE (reference sequence). V gave up 2 bases and J gave up 7 bases; unmatched junction bases: 13. This CDR3 region has 18 residues. CDR3 amino acids: CASSFPPGLAESGGELFF. In DNA form, the CDR3 reads TGTGCCAGCAGCTTTCCTCCGGGACTAGCGGAGAGCGGCGGGGAGCTGTTTTTT.

The chain couples TRBV18 to TRBJ1-2; D gene unclear. V lost 0 bases and J 6 bases, leaving 11 bases between the germline ends. Germline CDR1 is KGHSH and CDR2 is LQKENI. The CDR3 runs to 14 residues. CDR3 sequence (DNA): TGTGCCAGCTCACCACCGGGAATAGTGGATGGCTACACCTTC. As protein: CASSPPGIVDGYTF.

This clone occurred once. V usage is TRBV6-6 and J usage is TRBJ2-3; maybe TRBD1 (6 bases). Trimming cost V 6 bases and J 0 bases, with 16 bases left between them. CDR3 length equals 16 residues. CDR1 is MNHNY, CDR2 SVGAGI, per germline (reference sequence). The CDR3 spells CASRRTAGQSTDTQYF. In nucleotides, the CDR3 is TGTGCCAGCAGACGAACCGCCGGACAGAGCACAGATACGCAGTATTTT.

The chain employs TRBV10-3 and TRBJ2-2; TRBD2 matches 7 bases. Germline CDR1 and CDR2: ENHRY and SYGVKD. This CDR3 is built from 16 residues. J lost 4 bases, V lost 3 bases, and 8 bases had no gene match. The CDR3 DNA sequence: TGTGCCATCAGTGAAGTCGCGGGGGAGGGCACCGGGGAGCTGTTTTTT. This codes for CAISEVAGEGTGELFF.

The CDR3 protein is CASSVGRYEQYF. CDR3 nucleotide sequence: TGTGCCAGCAGTGTGGGGAGATACGAGCAGTACTTC. This chain links TRBV28 with TRBJ2-7; a weak D match, TRBD2 (5 bases). V lost 5 bases and J lost 4, with 9 bases in between. This CDR3 region has 12 residues. CDR1 and CDR2 from the germline V gene are MDHEN and SYDVKM.

The chain carries TRBV18 and TRBJ2-1; 9 positions agree with TRBD1. CDR1 is KGHSH, CDR2 LQKENI, per germline. This CDR3 spans 15 amino acids. J gave up 3 bases and V 6 bases, and 6 bases lay outside the gene matches. CDR3 in amino acids: CASSPGTGLYNEQFF. The CDR3 DNA follows: TGTGCCAGCTCCCCCGGGACAGGGCTCTACAATGAGCAGTTCTTC.

The rearrangement links TRBV6-1 to TRBJ2-7, with TRBD1 matching 7 bases. The CDR3 totals 14 residues. CDR1 MNHNS and CDR2 SASEGT come from the germline V gene. With 5 bases clipped from V and 4 bases from J, the junction kept 8 bases outside the gene matches. For the CDR3, the DNA is TGTGCCAGCAGTTATGCCGGGACAGAGTACGAGCAGTACTTC. It translates to CASSYAGTEYEQYF.

This clone was observed a handful of times. The chain employs TRBV7-4 and TRBJ2-1, with TRBD2 matching 7 bases. From germline, CDR1 is SGHVT and CDR2 SQSDAQ. CDR3 length: 13 residues. J gave up 5 bases and V 4 bases, and 2 bases lay outside the gene matches. Here the CDR3 reads CASSWDYDNEQFF. CDR3 sequence (DNA): TGTGCCAGCAGCTGGGACTACGACAATGAGCAGTTCTTC.

The gene calls are TRBV29-1 and TRBJ2-1; 7 bases are a match to TRBD2. CDR1 and CDR2 (germline): SQVTM, ANQGSEA. This CDR3 spans 14 amino acids. V trimming: 1 base; J trimming: 4 bases; junction bases outside the gene matches: 4. CDR3 DNA: TGCAGCGTTGAAGTTCTAGCGGCATACAATGAGCAGTTCTTC. As protein: CSVEVLAAYNEQFF.

This chain connects TRBV30 to TRBJ1-2; 9 positions match TRBD1. CDR1 is GTSNPN, CDR2 SVGIG, per germline (reference sequence). Unmatched junction bases numbered 10, after V lost 0 bases and J lost 5 bases. The length of the CDR3 is 16 residues. The chain's CDR3 is CAWSVWWDRARYGYTF. DNA of the CDR3: TGTGCCTGGAGTGTATGGTGGGACAGGGCTCGGTATGGCTACACCTTC.

V and J are TRBV7-9 and TRBJ1-5; D call uncertain. The germline V and J ends were trimmed by 3 bases and 0 bases, with 3 bases remaining between them. The CDR3 totals 13 residues. CDR1 SEHNR and CDR2 FQNEAQ come from the germline V gene (reference sequence). This CDR3 is CASSFGSNQPQHF. In DNA form, the CDR3 reads TGTGCCAGCAGCTTCGGTAGCAATCAGCCCCAGCATTTT.

The chain uses TRBV7-2 and TRBJ1-1, with TRBD1 as a possible D gene (5 bases). Germline CDR1 is SGHTA and CDR2 is FQGNSA. V shed 5 bases and J shed 5 bases, with 12 bases lying between them. The CDR3 is 13 amino acids. CDR3 bases: TGTGCCAGCAGCCCCGAAGGGGTGACTGAAGCTTTCTTT. Encoded protein: CASSPEGVTEAFF.

This rearrangement joins TRBV6-9 to TRBJ1-4; tentative D call: TRBD1 (5 bases). Germline V gene lookup returns CDR1 MNHGY and CDR2 SVAAGI. Trimming removed 7 bases at V and 7 bases at J, with 19 bases between. The length of the CDR3 is 15 residues. The CDR3 DNA reads as TGTGCCAGCAATGGGGCAGAGAGGTTGTTTGAAAAACTGTTTTTT. Protein sequence: CASNGAERLFEKLFF.

The rearrangement joins TRBV7-6 to TRBJ2-1; a possible D gene is TRBD1 (5 bases). Trimming removed 5 bases at V and 0 bases at J, with 11 bases between. The V gene's germline CDR1 is SGHVS and CDR2 FNYEAQ. The CDR3 length is 15 residues. CDR3 nucleotide sequence: TGTGCCAGCAGCCTATTAGACAGCTCCTACAATGAGCAGTTCTTC. Amino acid sequence: CASSLLDSSYNEQFF.

V and J are TRBV19 and TRBJ1-5; tentative D call: TRBD1 (5 bases). This CDR3 has 15 amino acids. V lost 10 bases and J 0 bases, leaving 16 bases between the germline ends. Germline-derived CDR1 and CDR2 are LNHDA and SQIVND (reference sequence). CDR3 bases: TGTGCCACGCATCAAAGGGGACTTAGCAATCAGCCCCAGCATTTT. Amino acids: CATHQRGLSNQPQHF.

The gene calls are TRBV7-9 and TRBJ2-7; D ambiguous. The CDR3 loop spans 12 amino acids. V gave up 0 bases and J gave up 3 bases, with 3 bases separating them. Germline lookup yields CDR1 SEHNR and CDR2 FQNEAQ (reference sequence). CDR3 coding DNA: TGTGCCAGCAGCTTAGCTATCTACGAGCAGTACTTC. As protein: CASSLAIYEQYF.